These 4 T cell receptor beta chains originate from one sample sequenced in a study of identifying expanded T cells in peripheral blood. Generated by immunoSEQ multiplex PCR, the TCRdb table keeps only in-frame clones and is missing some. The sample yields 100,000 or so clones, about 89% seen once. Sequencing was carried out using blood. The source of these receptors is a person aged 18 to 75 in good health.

CDR3 in amino acids: CASSLSSGGANEQFF. The CDR3 nucleotides read TGTGCCAGCAGCTTATCTAGCGGGGGGGCCAATGAGCAGTTCTTC. The chain has TRBV11-3 and TRBJ2-1, with 12 nucleotides matching TRBD2. V lost 2 bases and J lost 6; bases outside the gene matches: 2. Germline CDR1 is SGHNT and CDR2 is YENEEA. The length of the CDR3 is 15 residues.

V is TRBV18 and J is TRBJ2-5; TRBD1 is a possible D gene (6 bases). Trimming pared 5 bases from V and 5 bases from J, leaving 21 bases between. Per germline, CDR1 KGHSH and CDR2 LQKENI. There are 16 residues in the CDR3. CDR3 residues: CASSKTDSSLPETQYF. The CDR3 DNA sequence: TGTGCCAGCTCAAAGACGGACAGCTCCCTCCCGGAGACCCAGTACTTC. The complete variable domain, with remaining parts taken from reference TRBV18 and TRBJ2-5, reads NAGVMQNPRHLVRRRGQEARLRCSPMKGHSHVYWYRQLPEEGLKFMVYLQKENIIDESGMPKERFSAEFPKEGPSILRIQQVVRGDSAAYFCASSKTDSSLPETQYFGPGTRLLVL.

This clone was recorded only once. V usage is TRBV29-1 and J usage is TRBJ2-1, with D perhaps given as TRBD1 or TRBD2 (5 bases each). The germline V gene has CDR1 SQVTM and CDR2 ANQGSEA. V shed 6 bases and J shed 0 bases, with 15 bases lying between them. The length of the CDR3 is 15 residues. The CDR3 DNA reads TGCAGCGTGGGGAGACAGAGGCTCTCCTACAATGAGCAGTTCTTC. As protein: CSVGRQRLSYNEQFF.

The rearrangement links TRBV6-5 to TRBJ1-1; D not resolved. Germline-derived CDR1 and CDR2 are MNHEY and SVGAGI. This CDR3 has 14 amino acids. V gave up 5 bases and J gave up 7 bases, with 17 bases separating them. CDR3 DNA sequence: TGTGCCAGCAGTCTTCTAGGTTTGGGTAGTGAAGCTTTCTTT. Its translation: CASSLLGLGSEAFF.